This T cell receptor (beta chain) was sequenced for a study of blood T cell repertoires in COVID-19. Assay used: immunoSEQ multiplex PCR; TCRdb lists only in-frame clones, some missing. The table has 150,000 to 200,000 clones, approximately 80% seen once. The CDR3 sequence is 14 residues long. Germline values: CDR1 SGDLS, CDR2 YYNGEE. Trimming cost V 4 bases and J 2 bases, with 12 bases left between them. The chain links TRBV9 to TRBJ1-2; D gene ambiguous. Sequenced material: PBMCs or T cells enriched from blood (not recorded which). This TCR was recovered from a man in his fifties or sixties who had been exposed to COVID-19. The CDR3 region has the DNA TGTGCCAGCAGCCCCGGGAGACGGAACTATGGCTACACCTTC. Its translation is CASSPGRRNYGYTF.